Listed below are T cell receptor beta chains from one sample, sequenced in a study of shared clonotypes between healthy human individuals. Assay: immunoSEQ multiplex PCR; the TCRdb copy retains only in-frame clones and omits some. The data hold under 1,900,000 clones, with less than 99% observed a single time. The specimen was naive CD4+ T cells sorted from blood. Every receptor here comes from a man between 25 and 39 years old in good health. CDR3s include the opening cysteine and the closing phenylalanine or tryptophan. Fields, in order: J gene, clone size, CDR3 length, D gene, V gene, CDR3 DNA, CDR3 protein. A D gene is named only where the DNA matches it firmly. Clone sizes are given selectively: once, few, many, or a class where the clone is expanded.

J: TRBJ2-7
size: -
length: 14
D: -
V: TRBV6-5
DNA: TGTGCCAGCACAAGATCGAGGGCCTTAAGCGAGCAGTACTTC
CDR3: CASTRSRALSEQYF

J: TRBJ2-1
size: -
length: 16
D: TRBD2
V: TRBV7-8
DNA: TGTGCCAGCAGCCCACGGGGGGGCAGCTCCTACAATGAGCAGTTCTTC
CDR3: CASSPRGGSSYNEQFF

J: TRBJ2-7
size: -
length: 15
D: TRBD2
V: TRBV5-4
DNA: TGTGCCAGCAGCCCACCCGGACTAGTCCCCTACGAGCAGTACTTC
CDR3: CASSPPGLVPYEQYF

J: TRBJ2-2
size: -
length: 17
D: -
V: TRBV19
DNA: TGTGCCAGTAGTATTGCAGCCCGGGGGCTAGGCACCGGGGAGCTGTTTTTT
CDR3: CASSIAARGLGTGELFF

J: TRBJ2-1
size: once
length: 15
D: -
V: TRBV6-6
DNA: TGTGCCAGCAGTTACGGGGCTCCCACCTACAATGAGCAGTTCTTC
CDR3: CASSYGAPTYNEQFF

J: TRBJ2-7
size: -
length: 18
D: TRBD2
V: TRBV7-9
DNA: TGTGCCAGCAGCCCCCCCAGCTCTTTACAGCGGGGGTCCTACGAGCAGTACTTC
CDR3: CASSPPSSLQRGSYEQYF

J: TRBJ1-4
size: -
length: 15
D: -
V: TRBV5-4
DNA: TGTGCCAGCAGCTTGGGTATTGGGGGCCAGGAAAAACTGTTTTTT
CDR3: CASSLGIGGQEKLFF

J: TRBJ1-1
size: -
length: 12
D: TRBD1
V: TRBV2
DNA: TGTGCCAGCAGACCGGACAGGGGTGAGGCTTTCTTT
CDR3: CASRPDRGEAFF

J: TRBJ1-5
size: -
length: 15
D: TRBD1
V: TRBV5-1
DNA: TGCGCCAGCAGCCCGGGACAGGGAAGCAATCAGCCCCAGCATTTT
CDR3: CASSPGQGSNQPQHF

J: TRBJ1-5
size: -
length: 18
D: TRBD1
V: TRBV7-2
DNA: TGTGCCAGCAGCTTAGTAGGTCACAGGGGAGAGGGCAATCAGCCCCAGCATTTT
CDR3: CASSLVGHRGEGNQPQHF

J: TRBJ2-7
size: -
length: 14
D: -
V: TRBV7-2
DNA: TGTGCCAGCAGCTTAGGGAAAGGAGTCTACGAGCAGTACTTC
CDR3: CASSLGKGVYEQYF

J: TRBJ2-7
size: -
length: 16
D: -
V: TRBV4-1
DNA: TGCGCCAGCAGCCAAGCTATACCCGCGGCCTTCTACGAGCAGTACTTC
CDR3: CASSQAIPAAFYEQYF

J: TRBJ2-7
size: -
length: 13
D: -
V: TRBV7-9
DNA: TGTGCCAGCAGCTCTTGGGGGGACCACGAGCAGTACTTC
CDR3: CASSSWGDHEQYF

J: TRBJ2-1
size: once
length: 18
D: TRBD1
V: TRBV7-6
DNA: TGTGCCAGCAGCTTAGCGGAAGTAGGGACAGAAGCTTACAATGAGCAGTTCTTC
CDR3: CASSLAEVGTEAYNEQFF

J: TRBJ1-4
size: once
length: 15
D: -
V: TRBV11-2
DNA: TGTGCCAGCAGCTTAGATGGAGGGTATAATGAAAAACTGTTTTTT
CDR3: CASSLDGGYNEKLFF

J: TRBJ2-1
size: -
length: 14
D: -
V: TRBV11-2
DNA: TGTGCCAGCAGCCTCGCGTCGGGCAACAATGAGCAGTTCTTC
CDR3: CASSLASGNNEQFF

J: TRBJ2-1
size: once
length: 13
D: -
V: TRBV28
DNA: TGTGCCAGCATAGGGACTCATAGGGAGGAGCAGTTCTTC
CDR3: CASIGTHREEQFF

J: TRBJ2-7
size: -
length: 12
D: -
V: TRBV18
DNA: TGTGCCAGCTCCCCTCGAGGCTACGAGCAGTACTTC
CDR3: CASSPRGYEQYF

J: TRBJ2-3
size: -
length: 14
D: -
V: TRBV11-3
DNA: TGTGCCAGCAGCCAGGACGGCCGCAGGGATACGCAGTATTTT
CDR3: CASSQDGRRDTQYF

J: TRBJ2-3
size: -
length: 15
D: -
V: TRBV9
DNA: TGTGCCAGCAGCGTAGGCAGGACGGCATCGGATACGCAGTATTTT
CDR3: CASSVGRTASDTQYF

J: TRBJ1-2
size: -
length: 14
D: -
V: TRBV6-1
DNA: TGTGCCAGCAGTGAAGTACGCGGGACCTATGGCTACACCTTC
CDR3: CASSEVRGTYGYTF

J: TRBJ2-7
size: -
length: 11
D: -
V: TRBV13
DNA: TGTGCCAGCAGCTTAGGAGGCGAGCAGTACTTC
CDR3: CASSLGGEQYF

J: TRBJ1-5
size: -
length: 16
D: -
V: TRBV19
DNA: TGTGCCAGTAGTATCTTCGACATCCATAGCAATCAGCCCCAGCATTTT
CDR3: CASSIFDIHSNQPQHF

J: TRBJ2-7
size: -
length: 13
D: -
V: TRBV18
DNA: TGTGCCAGCTCACCAACAGAGTCCTACGAGCAGTACTTC
CDR3: CASSPTESYEQYF

J: TRBJ2-3
size: -
length: 15
D: TRBD1
V: TRBV18
DNA: TGTGCCAGCTCACCATTGGGACAGCACACAGATACGCAGTATTTT
CDR3: CASSPLGQHTDTQYF

J: TRBJ2-1
size: -
length: 21
D: TRBD2
V: TRBV18
DNA: TGTGCCAGCTCACCACCGGGGAAACTAGCGGGGGGGTCGGGCTCCTACAATGAGCAGTTCTTC
CDR3: CASSPPGKLAGGSGSYNEQFF

J: TRBJ2-1
size: -
length: 15
D: TRBD2
V: TRBV11-3
DNA: TGTGCCAGCAGCTCGACTAGCATCCCTTTCAATGAGCAGTTCTTC
CDR3: CASSSTSIPFNEQFF

J: TRBJ1-4
size: once
length: 14
D: TRBD1
V: TRBV30
DNA: TGTGCCTGGGCTAAGACAGGGGCTAATGAAAAACTGTTTTTT
CDR3: CAWAKTGANEKLFF

J: TRBJ2-3
size: -
length: 15
D: -
V: TRBV4-3
DNA: TGCGCCAGCAGCCAAGATGGTATTAACACAGATACGCAGTATTTT
CDR3: CASSQDGINTDTQYF

J: TRBJ1-2
size: -
length: 14
D: -
V: TRBV5-1
DNA: TGCGCCAGCAGCGGCAGCCTCGCCAACTATGGCTACACCTTC
CDR3: CASSGSLANYGYTF

J: TRBJ2-5
size: -
length: 15
D: TRBD1
V: TRBV14
DNA: TGTGCCAGCAGCCCCTGGACAGGGGGCGGAGAGACCCAGTACTTC
CDR3: CASSPWTGGGETQYF

J: TRBJ1-1
size: -
length: 12
D: -
V: TRBV28
DNA: TGTGCCAGCAGTTCTCCGGGTCGAGAAGCTTTCTTT
CDR3: CASSSPGREAFF

J: TRBJ1-2
size: -
length: 13
D: TRBD1
V: TRBV29-1
DNA: TGCAGCGCCCTACAGGGGACGGACTATGGCTACACCTTC
CDR3: CSALQGTDYGYTF

J: TRBJ2-3
size: -
length: 17
D: TRBD2
V: TRBV18
DNA: TGTGCCAGCTCCCGGACTAGCGAGTTTCATTCGGCAGATACGCAGTATTTT
CDR3: CASSRTSEFHSADTQYF

J: TRBJ2-7
size: -
length: 12
D: TRBD1
V: TRBV6-5
DNA: TGTGCCAGCACGGGGACAGGGGTTGAGCAGTACTTC
CDR3: CASTGTGVEQYF

J: TRBJ1-2
size: -
length: 15
D: -
V: TRBV5-5
DNA: TGTGCCAGCAGCTTGGCAGTGAGGGAAGGCTATGGCTACACCTTC
CDR3: CASSLAVREGYGYTF

J: TRBJ2-2
size: -
length: 16
D: TRBD2
V: TRBV11-2
DNA: TGTGCCAGCAGACAACTAGCGGGACCGTCGTCCGGGGAGCTGTTTTTT
CDR3: CASRQLAGPSSGELFF